The subject of this entry is one TCR beta chain. The antigen is undetermined. The PCR was carried out with 60 Vbeta primers and 13 Jbeta primers. Here immunoSEQ multiplex PCR was the method, and the copy in TCRdb shows in-frame clones only, minus some. The data show roughly 200,000 clones, with 70% to 90% seen just once and 2% to 2.5% held by the top ten. The source of the sample is a study of cytomegalovirus exposure and HLA in healthy donors. Points from the study as a whole: Later, TCR association rates were found to vary by HLA locus, highest for DRB1 and lowest for HLA-C. Rarity held for most TCR sequences, but there were some public TCRs that occurred in many donors.

Germline assignment: CDR1 SQVTM and CDR2 ANQGSEA. V lost 7 bases to trimming and J lost 1 base; unmatched junction nucleotides: 12. There are 15 residues in the CDR3. The TCR was taken from a woman between 45 and 60 years old in good health and CMV-seronegative. The chain recombines TRBV29-1 with TRBJ1-2, with 7 bases aligning to TRBD1. The material sequenced was PBMCs. The DNA for the CDR3 is TGCAGCGCCCTAGGGACAGCCGTTTTTAACTATGGCTACACCTTC. It specifies CSALGTAVFNYGYTF.